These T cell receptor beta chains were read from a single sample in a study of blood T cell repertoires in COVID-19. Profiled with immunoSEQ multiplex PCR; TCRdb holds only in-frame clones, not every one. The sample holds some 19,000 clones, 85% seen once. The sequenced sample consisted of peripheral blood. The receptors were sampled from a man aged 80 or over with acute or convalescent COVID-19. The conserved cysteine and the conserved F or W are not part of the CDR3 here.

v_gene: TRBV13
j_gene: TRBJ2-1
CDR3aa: ASSLSLGAGIGNEQF

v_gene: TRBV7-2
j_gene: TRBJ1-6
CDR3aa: ASSARRTGNSPLH

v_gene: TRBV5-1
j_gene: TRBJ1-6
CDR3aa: ASSLEVVRDNSPLH

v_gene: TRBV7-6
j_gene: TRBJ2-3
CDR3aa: ASSIGTPSTDTQY

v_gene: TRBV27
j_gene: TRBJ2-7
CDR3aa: ASSYDTSYEQY

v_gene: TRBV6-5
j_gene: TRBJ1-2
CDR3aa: ASSYSRGQAGNGYT

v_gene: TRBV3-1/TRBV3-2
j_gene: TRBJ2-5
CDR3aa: ASSPGLGFETQY

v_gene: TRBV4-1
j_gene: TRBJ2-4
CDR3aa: ASSHSIAGGLVAKNIQY

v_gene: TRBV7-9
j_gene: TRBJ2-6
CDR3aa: ASSTYRGPGANVLT

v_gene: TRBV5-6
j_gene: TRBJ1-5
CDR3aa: ASSSRDRRNQPQH

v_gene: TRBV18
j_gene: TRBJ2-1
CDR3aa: ASSPSLLAGYNEQF

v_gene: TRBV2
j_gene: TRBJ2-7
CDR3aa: ASKGLRGGSYEQY

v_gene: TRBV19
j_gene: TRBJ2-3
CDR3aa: ASSPTGSTDTQY

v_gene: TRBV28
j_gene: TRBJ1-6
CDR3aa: ASRWGRTGSPLH

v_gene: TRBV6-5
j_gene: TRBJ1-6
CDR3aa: ASSYSSGPLH

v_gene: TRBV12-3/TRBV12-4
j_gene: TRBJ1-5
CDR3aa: ASRQYSNQPQH

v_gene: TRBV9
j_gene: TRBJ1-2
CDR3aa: ASSVEGRGEGYT

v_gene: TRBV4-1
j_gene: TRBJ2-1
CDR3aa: ASSQGDRNLQF

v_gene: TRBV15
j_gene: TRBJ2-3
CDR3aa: ATSLGLAITDTQY

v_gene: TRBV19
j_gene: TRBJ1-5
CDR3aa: ASSQTEDQPQH

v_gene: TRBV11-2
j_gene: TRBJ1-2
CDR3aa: ASSLGLGADYGYT

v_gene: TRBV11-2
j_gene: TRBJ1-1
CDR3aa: ASSLSGEAF

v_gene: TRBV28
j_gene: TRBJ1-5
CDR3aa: ASGRPQH

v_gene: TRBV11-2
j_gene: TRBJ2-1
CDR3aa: ASSLVRGGLNEQF

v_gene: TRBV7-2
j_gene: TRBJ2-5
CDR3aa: ASSLERGGARETQY

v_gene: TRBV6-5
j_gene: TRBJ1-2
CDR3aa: ASTPGRVGYT

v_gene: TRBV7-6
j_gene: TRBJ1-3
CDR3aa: ASSLDTGTGNTIY

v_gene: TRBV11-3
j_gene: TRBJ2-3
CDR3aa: ASSSADTQY

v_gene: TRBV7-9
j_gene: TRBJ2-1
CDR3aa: ASSLARGGYNEQF

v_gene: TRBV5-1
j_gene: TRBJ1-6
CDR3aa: ASSSDHTGTGNSPLH

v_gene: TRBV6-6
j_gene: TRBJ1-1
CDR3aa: ATSPRTGNTEAF

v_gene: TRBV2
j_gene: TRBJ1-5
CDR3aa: ASRVLENQPQH

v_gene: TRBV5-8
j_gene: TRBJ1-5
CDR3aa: ASSLDGQAGFSPQH

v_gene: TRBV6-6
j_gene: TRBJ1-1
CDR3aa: ASSHRLGQGRNTEAF

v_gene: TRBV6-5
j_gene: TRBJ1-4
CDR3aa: ASKPRGGGKLF

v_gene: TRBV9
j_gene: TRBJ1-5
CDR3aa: ASSVGQNQPQH

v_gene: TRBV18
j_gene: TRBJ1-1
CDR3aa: ASSPRADRVRTEAF

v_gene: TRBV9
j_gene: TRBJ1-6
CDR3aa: ASSSRDRARNSPLH

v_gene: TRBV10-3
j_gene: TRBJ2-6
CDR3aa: AISELAGANVLT

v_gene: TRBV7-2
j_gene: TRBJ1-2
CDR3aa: ASSKGQKGGYT

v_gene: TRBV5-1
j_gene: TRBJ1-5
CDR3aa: ASSYGTASNQPQH

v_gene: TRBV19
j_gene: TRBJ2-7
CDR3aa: ASRASGESYEQY

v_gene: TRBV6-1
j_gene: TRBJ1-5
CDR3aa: ASSEFSEGNQPQH

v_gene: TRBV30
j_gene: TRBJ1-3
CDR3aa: AWSVGGVGNTIY

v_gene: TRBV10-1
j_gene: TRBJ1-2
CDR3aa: ASGTAYSNYGYT

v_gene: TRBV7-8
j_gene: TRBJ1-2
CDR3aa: ASSLADRAYGYT

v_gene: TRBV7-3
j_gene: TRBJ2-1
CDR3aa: ASSFLAVSYNEQF

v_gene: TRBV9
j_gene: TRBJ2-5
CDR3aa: ASSFNRGETQY

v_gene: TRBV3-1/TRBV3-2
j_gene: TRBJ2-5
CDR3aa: ASSQVVGPWETQY

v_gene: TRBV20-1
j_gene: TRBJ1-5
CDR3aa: SAPGNQPQH

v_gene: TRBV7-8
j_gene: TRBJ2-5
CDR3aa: ASSRSGQTQETQY

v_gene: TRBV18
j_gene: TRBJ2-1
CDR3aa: ASSRRDTDNNEQF

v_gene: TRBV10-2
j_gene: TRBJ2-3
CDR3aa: ASSAGLGATDTQY

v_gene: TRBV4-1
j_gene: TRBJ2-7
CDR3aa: ASSQVGGSGSYEQY

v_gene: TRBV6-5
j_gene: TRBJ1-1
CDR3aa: ASRRGGKGTEAF